This TCR beta chain was identified during a study of OX40 agonist ivuxolimab in advanced cancers. Study-level information: Ivuxolimab, an agonist antibody against OX40 (CD134), was given to patients. Study results and caveats: Expanded peripheral T cells had an undetermined antigen specificity. Relative to CD4+ cells, CD8+ T cells on average had more expanded clones.

Here immunoSEQ multiplex PCR was the method, and the copy in TCRdb shows in-frame clones only, minus some. The sample has roughly 67,000 clones, around nine tenths seen once; the top ten hold approximately 0.7%. As concerns this clone: Its antigen is unknown.

With 0 bases removed from V and 6 bases from J, the gap between germline ends came to 15 bases. This CDR3 comprises 15 residues. Per the germline V gene, CDR1 is MGHRA and CDR2 is YSYEKL. The sequence came from an adult with an advanced solid tumor such as melanoma, head and neck, liver or kidney cancer. The rearrangement joins TRBV4-1 to TRBJ2-7; D might be TRBD1 (5 bases). The sample consisted of CD4+ or CD8+ T cells sorted from blood, taken in a trial of the OX40 agonist ivuxolimab. CDR3 region: CASSQESSFQGEQYF. Written as DNA, the CDR3 is TGCGCCAGCAGCCAAGAGTCGAGCTTTCAGGGCGAGCAGTACTTC.